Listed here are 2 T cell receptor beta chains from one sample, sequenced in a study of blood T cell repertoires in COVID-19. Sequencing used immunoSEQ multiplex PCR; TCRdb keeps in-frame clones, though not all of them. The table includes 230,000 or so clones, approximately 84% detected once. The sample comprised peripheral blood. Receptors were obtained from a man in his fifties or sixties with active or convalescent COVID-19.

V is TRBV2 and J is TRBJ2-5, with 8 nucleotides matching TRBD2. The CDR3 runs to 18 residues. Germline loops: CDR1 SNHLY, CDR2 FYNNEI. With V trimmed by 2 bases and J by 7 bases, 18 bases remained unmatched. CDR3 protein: CASSETPLAGGPKGTQYF. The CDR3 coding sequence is TGTGCCAGCAGTGAAACTCCCTTGGCGGGGGGACCAAAAGGGACCCAGTACTTC.

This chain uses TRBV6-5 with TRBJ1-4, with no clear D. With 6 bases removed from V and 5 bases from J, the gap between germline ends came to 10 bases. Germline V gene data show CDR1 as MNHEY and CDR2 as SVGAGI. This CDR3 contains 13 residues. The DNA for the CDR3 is TGTGCCAGCAGCCGGAGTTCGAATGAAAAACTGTTTTTT. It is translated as CASSRSSNEKLFF.